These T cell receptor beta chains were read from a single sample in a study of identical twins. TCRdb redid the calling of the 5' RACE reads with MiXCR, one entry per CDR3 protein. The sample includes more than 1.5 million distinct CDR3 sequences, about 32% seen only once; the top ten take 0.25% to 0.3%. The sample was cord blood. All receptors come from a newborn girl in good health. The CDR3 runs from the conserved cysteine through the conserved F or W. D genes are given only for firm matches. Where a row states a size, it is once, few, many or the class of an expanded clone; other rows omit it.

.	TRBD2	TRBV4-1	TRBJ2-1	TGCGCCAACAGCCAAGATCGTCGCCAACTAGCGATCTACAATGAGCAGTTCTTC	CANSQDRRQLAIYNEQFF
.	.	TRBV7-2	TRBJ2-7	TGTGCCAGCATCAAGGGCAGTGAGGGAGCCGAGCAGTACTTC	CASIKGSEGAEQYF
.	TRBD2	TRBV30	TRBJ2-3	TGTGCCTGGAGTCGGGAGGGGAGGACAGATACGCAGTATTTT	CAWSREGRTDTQYF
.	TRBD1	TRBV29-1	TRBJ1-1	TGCAGCGTTGGAGGGGGCTGGACTGAAGCTTTCTTT	CSVGGGWTEAFF
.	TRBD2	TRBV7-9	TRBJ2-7	TGTGCCAGCAACCCCGGACTAGCGGGAGTCCCCTACGAGCAGTACTTC	CASNPGLAGVPYEQYF
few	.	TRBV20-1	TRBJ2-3	TGCAGTGCCGGGGGTAGCGGTAGCACAGATACGCAGTATTTT	CSAGGSGSTDTQYF
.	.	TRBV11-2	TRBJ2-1	TGTGCCAGCAGCCCCCTACGCGGCCTATACAATGAGCAGTTCTTC	CASSPLRGLYNEQFF
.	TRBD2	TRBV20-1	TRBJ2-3	TGCAGTGCTACCCAGGGACTAGCCAATTACGATACGCAGTATTTT	CSATQGLANYDTQYF
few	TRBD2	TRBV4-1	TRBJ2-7	TGCGCCAGCAGCCATCAGCCGGGACTAGCATTGTACGAGCAGTACTTC	CASSHQPGLALYEQYF
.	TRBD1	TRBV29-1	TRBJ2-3	TGCAGCGGACAGGGTGGAGATACGCAGTATTTT	CSGQGGDTQYF
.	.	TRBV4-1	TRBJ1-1	TGCGCCAGCAGCCAAGAGCGGGGGGAGATGAACACTGAAGCTTTCTTT	CASSQERGEMNTEAFF
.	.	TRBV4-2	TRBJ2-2	TGTGCCAGCAGCCAAGTAGTAGCCGGGGAGCTGTTTTTT	CASSQVVAGELFF
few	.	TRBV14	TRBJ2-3	TGTGCCAGCAGCCAGTCGGGGGGCATAAGCACAGATACGCAGTATTTT	CASSQSGGISTDTQYF
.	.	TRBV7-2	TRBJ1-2	TGTGCCAGCAGCTTCTCCCCCTCTACTGCTAACTATGGCTACACCTTC	CASSFSPSTANYGYTF
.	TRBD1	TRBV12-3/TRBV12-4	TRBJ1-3	TGTGCCAGCAGTTTGGCCAGGGGGGGAAACACCATATATTTT	CASSLARGGNTIYF
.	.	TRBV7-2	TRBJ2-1	TGTGCCAGCAGCTCGTTCAAGCGCTCCTACAGTGAGCAGTTCTTC	CASSSFKRSYSEQFF
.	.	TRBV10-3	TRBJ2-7	TGTGCCATCACGCCGGGACCTTACTACGAGCAGTACTTC	CAITPGPYYEQYF
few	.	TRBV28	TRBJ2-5	TGTGCCAGCAGTTTATTTGCGCGGGGGACCCAGTACTTC	CASSLFARGTQYF
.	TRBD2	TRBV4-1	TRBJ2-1	TGCGCCAGCAGCCATGGACTAGCGGGGATGGGTGAGCAGTTCTTC	CASSHGLAGMGEQFF
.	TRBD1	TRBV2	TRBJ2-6	TGTGCCAGCAGCGCAAGGACAGGACCAAGCTCTGGGGCCAACGTCCTGACTTTC	CASSARTGPSSGANVLTF
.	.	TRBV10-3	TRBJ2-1	TGTGCCATCAGTCCGGCAGCCTACAATGAGCAGTTCTTC	CAISPAAYNEQFF
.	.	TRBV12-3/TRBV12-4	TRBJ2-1	TGTGCCAGCAGTTTCCCTAACAGGGTCGGGTACAATGGGCAGTTCTTC	CASSFPNRVGYNGQFF
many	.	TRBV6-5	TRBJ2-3	TGTGCCAGCAGTTACGCGCCCTTCCGGGATTACGACCGGGGGTCATGTTATACGCAGTATTTT	CASSYAPFRDYDRGSCYTQYF
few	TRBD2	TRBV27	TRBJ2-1	TGTGCCAGCAGTTTTCAGACTAGCGGGGGGTTATACAATGAGCAGTTCTTC	CASSFQTSGGLYNEQFF
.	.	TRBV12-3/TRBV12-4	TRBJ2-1	TGTGCCAGCAGTAGCAGGTCTAATCGCTACAATGAGCAGTTCTTC	CASSSRSNRYNEQFF
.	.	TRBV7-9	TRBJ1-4	TGTGCCAGCAGCTCAGGTCCCGCTAATGAAAAACTGTTTTTT	CASSSGPANEKLFF
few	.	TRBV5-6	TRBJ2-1	TGTGCCAGCAGCTTGGGGATGGATGAGCAGTTCTTC	CASSLGMDEQFF
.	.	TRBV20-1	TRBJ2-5	TGCAGTGCGGGCGCGGGGTCCCAAGAGACCCAGTACTTC	CSAGAGSQETQYF
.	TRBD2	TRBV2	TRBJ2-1	TGTGCCAGCAGAATAGCGGGAGGAGTCAACAATGAGCAGTTCTTC	CASRIAGGVNNEQFF
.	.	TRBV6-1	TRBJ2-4	TGTGCCAGCAGCTCTGGGACCCAAGGTGGGAACATTCAGTACTTC	CASSSGTQGGNIQYF
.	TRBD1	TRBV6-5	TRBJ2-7	TGTGCCAGCAGTTACTCGATGCAGACAGGGGACTCCTACGAGCAGTACTTC	CASSYSMQTGDSYEQYF
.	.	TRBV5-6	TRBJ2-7	TGTGCCAGCAGCTTGGAGTTGGCCCCGTACTCCTACGAGCAGTACTTC	CASSLELAPYSYEQYF
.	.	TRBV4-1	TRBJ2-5	TGCGCCAGCAGCCAAGGGCCCCACTCTCACCAAGAGACCCAGTACTTC	CASSQGPHSHQETQYF
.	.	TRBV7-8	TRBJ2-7	TGTGCCAGCAGCTTAGGAGGCAGGGTATTAAACGAGCAGTACTTC	CASSLGGRVLNEQYF
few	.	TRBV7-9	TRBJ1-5	TGTGCCAGCAGCTTAGGACAGCAGCCCCAGCATTTT	CASSLGQQPQHF
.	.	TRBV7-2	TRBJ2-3	TGTGCCAGCAGCCCCCGGGCCCCACCGGGTAATACGCAGTATTTT	CASSPRAPPGNTQYF
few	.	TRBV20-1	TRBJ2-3	TGCAGTGCTACCCTAGCGGAGGGGGGAACAGATACGCAGTATTTT	CSATLAEGGTDTQYF
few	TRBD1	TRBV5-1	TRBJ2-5	TGCGCCAGCAGCGTCCTAGGGACAGCCCAAGAGACCCAGTACTTC	CASSVLGTAQETQYF
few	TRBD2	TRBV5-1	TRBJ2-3	TGCGCCAGCAGCTTGGATAGACTAGCGGGGGCCCGTCGGGTAGATACGCAGTATTTT	CASSLDRLAGARRVDTQYF
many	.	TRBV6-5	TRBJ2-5	TGTGCCAGCAGTTACTCGGGGCAGACGAACGTAGAGACCCAGTACTTC	CASSYSGQTNVETQYF
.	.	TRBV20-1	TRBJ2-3	TGCAGTGCTCGAGTCCGGGGATATGGGGATGCGCAGTATTTT	CSARVRGYGDAQYF
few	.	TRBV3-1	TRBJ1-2	TGTGCCAGCAGCCTCGAGTGGGGAGACTATGGCTACACCTTC	CASSLEWGDYGYTF
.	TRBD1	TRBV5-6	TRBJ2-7	TGTGCCAGCAGCTCGGACAGGGAAGTACCCTACGAGCAGTACTTC	CASSSDREVPYEQYF
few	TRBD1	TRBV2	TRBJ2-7	TGTGCCAGCCGGGACAGGCACTACGAGCAGTACTTC	CASRDRHYEQYF
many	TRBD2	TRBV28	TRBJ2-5	TGTGCCAGCAGTTTACCACTAGCGGGACAAGAGACCCAGTACTTC	CASSLPLAGQETQYF
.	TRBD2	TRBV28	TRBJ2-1	TGTGCCAGCACAATAGCGGGAGGGCCATACGAGCAGTTCTTC	CASTIAGGPYEQFF